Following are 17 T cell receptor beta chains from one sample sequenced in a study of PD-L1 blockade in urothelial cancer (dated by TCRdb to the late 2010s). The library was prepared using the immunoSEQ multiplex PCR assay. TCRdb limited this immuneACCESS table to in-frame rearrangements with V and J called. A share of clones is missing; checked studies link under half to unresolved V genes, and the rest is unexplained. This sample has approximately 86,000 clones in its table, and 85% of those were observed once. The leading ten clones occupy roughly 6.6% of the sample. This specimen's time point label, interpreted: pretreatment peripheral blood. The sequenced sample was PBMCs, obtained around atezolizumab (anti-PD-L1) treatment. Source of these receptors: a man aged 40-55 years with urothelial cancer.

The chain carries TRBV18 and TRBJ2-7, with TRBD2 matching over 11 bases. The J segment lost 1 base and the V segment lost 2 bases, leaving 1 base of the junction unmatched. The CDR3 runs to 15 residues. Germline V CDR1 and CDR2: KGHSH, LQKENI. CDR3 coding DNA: TGTGCCAGCTCACCAGCTAGCGGGAGGTCCTACGAGCAGTACTTC. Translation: CASSPASGRSYEQYF.

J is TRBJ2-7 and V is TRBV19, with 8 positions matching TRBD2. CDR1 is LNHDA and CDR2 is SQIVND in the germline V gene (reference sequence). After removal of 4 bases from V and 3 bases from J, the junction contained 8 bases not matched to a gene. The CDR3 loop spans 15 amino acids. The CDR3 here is CASSKPSGSGYEQYF. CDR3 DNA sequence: TGTGCCAGTAGTAAGCCCAGCGGGAGTGGCTACGAGCAGTACTTC.

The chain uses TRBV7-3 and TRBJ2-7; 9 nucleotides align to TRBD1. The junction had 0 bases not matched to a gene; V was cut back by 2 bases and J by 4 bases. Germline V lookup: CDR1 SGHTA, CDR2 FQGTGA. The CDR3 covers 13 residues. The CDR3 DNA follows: TGTGCCAGCAGCTTAGACAGGGGGTACGAGCAGTACTTC. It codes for CASSLDRGYEQYF.

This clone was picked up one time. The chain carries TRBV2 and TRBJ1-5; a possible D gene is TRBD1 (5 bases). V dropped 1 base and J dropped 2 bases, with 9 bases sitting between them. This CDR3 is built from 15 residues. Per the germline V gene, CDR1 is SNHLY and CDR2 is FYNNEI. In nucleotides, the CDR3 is TGTGCCAGCAGTGAAGGCAGGGTAGGCAATCAGCCCCAGCATTTT. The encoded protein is CASSEGRVGNQPQHF. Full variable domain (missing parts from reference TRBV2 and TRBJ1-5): EPEVTQTPSHQVTQMGQEVILRCVPISNHLYFYWYRQILGQKVEFLVSFYNNEISEKSEIFDDQFSVERPDGSNFTLKIRSTKLEDSAMYFCASSEGRVGNQPQHFGDGTRLSIL.

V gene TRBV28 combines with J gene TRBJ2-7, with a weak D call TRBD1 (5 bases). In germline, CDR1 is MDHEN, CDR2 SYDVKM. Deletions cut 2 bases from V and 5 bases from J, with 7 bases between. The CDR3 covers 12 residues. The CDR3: CASSLQTDEQYF. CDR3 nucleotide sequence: TGTGCCAGCAGTTTACAGACAGACGAGCAGTACTTC.

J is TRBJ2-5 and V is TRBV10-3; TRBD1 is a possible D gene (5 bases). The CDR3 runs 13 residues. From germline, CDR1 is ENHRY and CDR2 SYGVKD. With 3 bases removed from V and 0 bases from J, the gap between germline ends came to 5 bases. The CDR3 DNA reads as TGTGCCATCAGTGAAGGGGACCAAGAGACCCAGTACTTC. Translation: CAISEGDQETQYF.

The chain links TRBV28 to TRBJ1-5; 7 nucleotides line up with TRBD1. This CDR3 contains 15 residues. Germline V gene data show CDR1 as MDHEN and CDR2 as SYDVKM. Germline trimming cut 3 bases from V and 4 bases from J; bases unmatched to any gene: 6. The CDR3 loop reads CASSFKDRVNQPQHF. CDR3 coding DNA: TGTGCCAGCAGTTTCAAAGACAGGGTAAATCAGCCCCAGCATTTT.

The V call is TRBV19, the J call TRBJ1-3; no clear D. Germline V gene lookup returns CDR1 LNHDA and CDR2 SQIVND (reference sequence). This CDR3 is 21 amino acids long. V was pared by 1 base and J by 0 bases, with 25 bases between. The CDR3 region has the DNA TGTGCCAGTAGTATAGGGTACATATCCCCACAAGGAACAGTCTCTGGAAACACCATATATTTT. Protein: CASSIGYISPQGTVSGNTIYF.

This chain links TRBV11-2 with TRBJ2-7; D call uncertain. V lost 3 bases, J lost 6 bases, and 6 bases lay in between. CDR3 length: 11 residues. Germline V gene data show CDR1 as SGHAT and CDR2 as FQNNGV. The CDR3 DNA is TGTGCCAGCAGCTTTTCGGGCGAGCAGTACTTC. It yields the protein CASSFSGEQYF.

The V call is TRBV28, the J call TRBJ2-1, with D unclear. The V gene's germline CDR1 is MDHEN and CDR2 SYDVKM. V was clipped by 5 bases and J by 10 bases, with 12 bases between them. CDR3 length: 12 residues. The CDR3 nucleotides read TGTGCCAGCAGTCCCAGAGGTGAAGAGCAGTTCTTC. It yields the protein CASSPRGEEQFF. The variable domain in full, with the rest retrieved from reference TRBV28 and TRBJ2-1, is DVKVTQSSRYLVKRTGEKVFLECVQDMDHENMFWYRQDPGLGLRLIYFSYDVKMKEKGDIPEGYSVSREKKERFSLILESASTNQTSMYLCASSPRGEEQFFGPGTRLTVL.

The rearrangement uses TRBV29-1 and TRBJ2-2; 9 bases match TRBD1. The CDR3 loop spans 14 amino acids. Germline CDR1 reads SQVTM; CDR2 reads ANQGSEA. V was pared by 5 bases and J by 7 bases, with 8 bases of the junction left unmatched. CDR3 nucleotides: TGCAGCGTTTCCCGGGACAGGGTCGGCGGGGAGCTGTTTTTT. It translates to CSVSRDRVGGELFF.

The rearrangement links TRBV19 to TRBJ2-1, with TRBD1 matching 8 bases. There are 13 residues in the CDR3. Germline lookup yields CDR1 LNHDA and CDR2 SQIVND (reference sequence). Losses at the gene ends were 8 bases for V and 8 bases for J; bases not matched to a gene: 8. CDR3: CASGVIRGHEQFF. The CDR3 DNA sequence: TGTGCCAGTGGAGTTATCAGGGGGCATGAGCAGTTCTTC.

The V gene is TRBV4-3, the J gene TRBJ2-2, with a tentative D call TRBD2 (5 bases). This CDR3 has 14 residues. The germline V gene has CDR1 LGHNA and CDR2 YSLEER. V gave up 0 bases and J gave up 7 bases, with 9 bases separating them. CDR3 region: CASSQDEGGGELFF. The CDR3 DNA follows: TGCGCCAGCAGCCAAGATGAAGGAGGCGGGGAGCTGTTTTTT.

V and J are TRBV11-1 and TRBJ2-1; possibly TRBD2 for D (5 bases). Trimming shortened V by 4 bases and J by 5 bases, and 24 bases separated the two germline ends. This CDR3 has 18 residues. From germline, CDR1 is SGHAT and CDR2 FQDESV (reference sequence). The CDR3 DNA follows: TGTGCCAGCAGCTGGGGTTCGTCGCGGGTATCCTACAACAATGAGCAGTTCTTC. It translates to CASSWGSSRVSYNNEQFF.

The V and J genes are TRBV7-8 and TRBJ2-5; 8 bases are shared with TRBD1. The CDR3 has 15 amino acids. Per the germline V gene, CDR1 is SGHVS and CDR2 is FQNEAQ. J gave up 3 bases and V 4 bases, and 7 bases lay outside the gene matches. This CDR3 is CASSSRTGPEETQYF. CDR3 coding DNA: TGTGCCAGCAGCTCCCGGACAGGGCCCGAAGAGACCCAGTACTTC.

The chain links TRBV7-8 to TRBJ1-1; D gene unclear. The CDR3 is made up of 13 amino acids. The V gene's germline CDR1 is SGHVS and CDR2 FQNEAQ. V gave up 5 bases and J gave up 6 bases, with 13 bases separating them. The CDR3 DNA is TGTGCCAGCAGCCCTCACATCAACCCTGAAGCTTTCTTT. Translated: CASSPHINPEAFF. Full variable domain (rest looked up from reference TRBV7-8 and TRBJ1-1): GAGVSQSPRYKVAKRGQDVALRCDPISGHVSLFWYQQALGQGPEFLTYFQNEAQLDKSGLPSDRFFAERPEGSVSTLKIQRTQQEDSAVYLCASSPHINPEAFFGQGTRLTVV.

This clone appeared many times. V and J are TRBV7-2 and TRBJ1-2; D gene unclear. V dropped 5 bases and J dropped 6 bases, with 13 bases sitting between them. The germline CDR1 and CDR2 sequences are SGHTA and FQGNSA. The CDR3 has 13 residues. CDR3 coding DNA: TGTGCCAGCAGCCTCCTTAGTCCTAATGGCTACACCTTC. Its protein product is CASSLLSPNGYTF.